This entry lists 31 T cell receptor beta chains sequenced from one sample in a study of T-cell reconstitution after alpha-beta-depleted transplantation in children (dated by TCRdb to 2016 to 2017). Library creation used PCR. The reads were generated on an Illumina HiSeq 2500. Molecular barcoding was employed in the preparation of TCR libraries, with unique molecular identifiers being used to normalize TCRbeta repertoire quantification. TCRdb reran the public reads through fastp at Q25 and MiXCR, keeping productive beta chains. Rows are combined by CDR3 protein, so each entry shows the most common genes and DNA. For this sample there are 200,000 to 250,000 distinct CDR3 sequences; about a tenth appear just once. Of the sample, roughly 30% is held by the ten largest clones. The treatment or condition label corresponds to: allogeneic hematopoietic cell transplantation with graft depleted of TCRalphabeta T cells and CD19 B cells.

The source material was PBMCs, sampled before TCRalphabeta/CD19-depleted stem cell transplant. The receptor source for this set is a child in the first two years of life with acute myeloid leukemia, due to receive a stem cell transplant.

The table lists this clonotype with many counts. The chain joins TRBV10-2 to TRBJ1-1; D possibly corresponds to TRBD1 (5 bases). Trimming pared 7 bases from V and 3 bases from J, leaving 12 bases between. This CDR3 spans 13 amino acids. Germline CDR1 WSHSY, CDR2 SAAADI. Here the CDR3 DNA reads TGCGCCAGCATTGGGGGAGATTACACTGAAGCTTTCTTT. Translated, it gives CASIGGDYTEAFF.

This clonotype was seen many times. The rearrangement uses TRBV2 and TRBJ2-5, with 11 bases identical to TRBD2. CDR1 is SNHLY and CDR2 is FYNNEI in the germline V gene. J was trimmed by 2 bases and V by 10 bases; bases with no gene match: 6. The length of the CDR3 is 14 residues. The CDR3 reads CATVWTSGQETQYF. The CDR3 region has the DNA TGTGCCACCGTGTGGACTAGCGGGCAAGAGACCCAGTACTTC.

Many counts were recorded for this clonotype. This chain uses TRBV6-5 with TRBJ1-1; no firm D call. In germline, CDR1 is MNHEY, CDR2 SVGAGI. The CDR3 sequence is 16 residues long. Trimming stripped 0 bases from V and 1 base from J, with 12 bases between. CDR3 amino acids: CASSYSRGMANTEAFF. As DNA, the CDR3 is TGTGCCAGCAGTTACTCGCGGGGAATGGCGAACACTGAAGCTTTCTTT.

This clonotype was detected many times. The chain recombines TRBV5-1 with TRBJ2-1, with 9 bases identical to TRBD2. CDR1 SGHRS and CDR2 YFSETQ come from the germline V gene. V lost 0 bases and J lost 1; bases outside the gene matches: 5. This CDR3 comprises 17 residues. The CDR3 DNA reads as TGCGCCAGCAGCTTGGTGACTAGCGGCGCTTCCTACAATGAGCAGTTCTTC. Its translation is CASSLVTSGASYNEQFF.

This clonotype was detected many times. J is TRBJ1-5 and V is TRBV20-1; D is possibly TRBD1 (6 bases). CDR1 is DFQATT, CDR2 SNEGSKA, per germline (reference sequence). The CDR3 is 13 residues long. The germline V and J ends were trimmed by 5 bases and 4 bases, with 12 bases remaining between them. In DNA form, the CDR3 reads TGCAGTGCTCTAAAAGGGGGGAATCAGCCCCAGCATTTT. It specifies CSALKGGNQPQHF.

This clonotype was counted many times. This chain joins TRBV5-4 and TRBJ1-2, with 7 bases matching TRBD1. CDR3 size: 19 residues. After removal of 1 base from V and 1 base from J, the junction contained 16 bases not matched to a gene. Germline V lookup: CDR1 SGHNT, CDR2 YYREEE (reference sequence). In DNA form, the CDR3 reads TGTGCCAGCAGCTTGTCGCTTGGAGGGGGCCCAAGACATAACTATGGCTACACCTTC. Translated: CASSLSLGGGPRHNYGYTF.

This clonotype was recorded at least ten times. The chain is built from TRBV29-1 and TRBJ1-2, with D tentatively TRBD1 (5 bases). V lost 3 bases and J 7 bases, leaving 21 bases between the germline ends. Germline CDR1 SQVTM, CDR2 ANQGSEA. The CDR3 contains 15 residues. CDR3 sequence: CSVDQLPRGAFGYTF. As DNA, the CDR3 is TGCAGCGTTGATCAACTCCCCCGGGGCGCGTTTGGCTACACCTTC.

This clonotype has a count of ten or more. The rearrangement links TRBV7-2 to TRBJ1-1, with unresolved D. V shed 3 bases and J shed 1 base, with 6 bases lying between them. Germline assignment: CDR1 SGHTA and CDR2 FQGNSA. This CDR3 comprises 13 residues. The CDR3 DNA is TGTGCCAGCAGCTTTTCCGGGAACACTGAAGCTTTCTTT. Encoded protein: CASSFSGNTEAFF. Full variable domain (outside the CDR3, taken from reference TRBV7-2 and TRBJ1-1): GAGVSQSPSNKVTEKGKDVELRCDPISGHTALYWYRQSLGQGLEFLIYFQGNSAPDKSGLPSDRFSAERTGGSVSTLTIQRTQQEDSAVYLCASSFSGNTEAFFGQGTRLTVV.

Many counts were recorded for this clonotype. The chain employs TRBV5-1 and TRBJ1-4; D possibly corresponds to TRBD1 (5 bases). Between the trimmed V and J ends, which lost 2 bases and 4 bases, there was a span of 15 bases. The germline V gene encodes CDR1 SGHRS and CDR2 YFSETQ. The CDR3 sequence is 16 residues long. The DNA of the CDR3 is TGCGCCAGCAGCTTTGACAGTGCCGGGGTTAATGAAAAACTGTTTTTT. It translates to CASSFDSAGVNEKLFF. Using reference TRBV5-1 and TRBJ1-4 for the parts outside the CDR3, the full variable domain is KAGVTQTPRYLIKTRGQQVTLSCSPISGHRSVSWYQQTPGQGLQFLFEYFSETQRNKGNFPGRFSGRQFSNSRSEMNVSTLELGDSALYLCASSFDSAGVNEKLFFGSGTQLSVL.

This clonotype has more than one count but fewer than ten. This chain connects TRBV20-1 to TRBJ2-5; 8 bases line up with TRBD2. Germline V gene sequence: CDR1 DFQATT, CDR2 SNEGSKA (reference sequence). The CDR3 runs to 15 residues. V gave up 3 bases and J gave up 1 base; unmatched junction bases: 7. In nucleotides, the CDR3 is TGCAGTGCTAGTATCGCTAGCGGGCTCCAAGAGACCCAGTACTTC. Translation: CSASIASGLQETQYF.

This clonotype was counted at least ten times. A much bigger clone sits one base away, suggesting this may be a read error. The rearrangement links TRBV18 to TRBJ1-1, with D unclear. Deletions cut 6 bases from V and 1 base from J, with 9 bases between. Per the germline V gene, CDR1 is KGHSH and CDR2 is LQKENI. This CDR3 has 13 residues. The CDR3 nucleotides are TGTGCCAGCTCCCATGGGGAGAACACTGAAGCTTTCTTT. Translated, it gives CASSHGENTEAFF.

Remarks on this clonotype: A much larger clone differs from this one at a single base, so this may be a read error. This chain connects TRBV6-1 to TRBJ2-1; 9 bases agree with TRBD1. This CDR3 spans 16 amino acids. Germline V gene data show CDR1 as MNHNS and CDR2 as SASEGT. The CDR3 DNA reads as TGTGCCGGCAGGAGGACTAGACAGGGGGCCTACAATGAGCAGTTCTTC. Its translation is CAGRRTRQGAYNEQFF.

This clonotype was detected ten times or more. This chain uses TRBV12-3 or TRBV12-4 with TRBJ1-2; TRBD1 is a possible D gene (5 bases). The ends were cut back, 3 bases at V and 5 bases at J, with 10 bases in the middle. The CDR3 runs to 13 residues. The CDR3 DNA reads TGTGCCAGCAGTTTGAGGCCAGGGTATGGCTACACCTTC. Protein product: CASSLRPGYGYTF.

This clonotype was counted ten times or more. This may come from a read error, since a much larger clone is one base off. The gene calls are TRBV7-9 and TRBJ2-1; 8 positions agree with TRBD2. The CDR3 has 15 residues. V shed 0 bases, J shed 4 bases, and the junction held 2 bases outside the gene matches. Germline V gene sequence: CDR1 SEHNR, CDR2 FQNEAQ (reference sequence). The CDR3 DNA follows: TGTGCCAGCAGCTTAGCTAGCGGGATTTACAATGAGCAGTTCTTC. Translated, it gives CASSLASGIYNEQFF.

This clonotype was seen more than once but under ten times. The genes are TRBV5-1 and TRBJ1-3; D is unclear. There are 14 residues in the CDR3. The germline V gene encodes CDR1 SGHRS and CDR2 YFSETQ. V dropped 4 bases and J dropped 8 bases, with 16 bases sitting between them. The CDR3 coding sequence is TGCGCCAGCAGCCCTGCCCGGGAGATAGACACCATATATTTT. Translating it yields CASSPAREIDTIYF.

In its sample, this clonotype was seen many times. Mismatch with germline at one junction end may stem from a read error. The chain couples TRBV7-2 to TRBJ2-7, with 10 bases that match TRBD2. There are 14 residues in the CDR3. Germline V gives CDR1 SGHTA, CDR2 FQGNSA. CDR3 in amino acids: CASSLAGVPYEQYF. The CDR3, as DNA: TGTGCCAGCAGCCTAGCGGGGGTTCCCTACGAGCAGTACTTC.

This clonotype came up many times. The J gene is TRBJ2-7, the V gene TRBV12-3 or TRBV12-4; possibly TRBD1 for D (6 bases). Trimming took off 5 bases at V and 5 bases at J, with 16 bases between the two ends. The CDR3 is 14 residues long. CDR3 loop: CASSHQTGPNEQYF. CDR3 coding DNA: TGTGCCAGCAGTCATCAGACAGGACCAAACGAGCAGTACTTC.

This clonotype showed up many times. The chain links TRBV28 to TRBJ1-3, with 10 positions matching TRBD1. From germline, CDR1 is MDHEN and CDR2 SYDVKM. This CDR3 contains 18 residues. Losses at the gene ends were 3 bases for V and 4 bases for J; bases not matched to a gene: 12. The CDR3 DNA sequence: TGTGCCAGCAGTTTCATCTTCCCTGGACAGGGGGGGGGAAACACCATATATTTT. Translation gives CASSFIFPGQGGGNTIYF.

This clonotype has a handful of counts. The CDR3 region has the DNA TGCGCCAGCCGGACTAGCGCCCAAGAGACCCAGTACTTC. Residues: CASRTSAQETQYF. The chain employs TRBV5-1 and TRBJ2-5; 9 bases map to TRBD2. This CDR3 region has 13 residues. From germline, CDR1 is SGHRS and CDR2 YFSETQ. Losses at the gene ends were 7 bases for V and 1 base for J; bases not matched to a gene: 2. The whole variable domain, remainder taken from reference TRBV5-1 and TRBJ2-5, is KAGVTQTPRYLIKTRGQQVTLSCSPISGHRSVSWYQQTPGQGLQFLFEYFSETQRNKGNFPGRFSGRQFSNSRSEMNVSTLELGDSALYLCASRTSAQETQYFGPGTRLLVL.

CDR3 in amino acids: CASSLWTSSSYEQYF. The CDR3 DNA sequence: TGTGCCAGCAGTTTATGGACATCCAGCTCCTACGAGCAGTACTTC. The chain joins TRBV12-3 or TRBV12-4 to TRBJ2-7; D possibly corresponds to TRBD1 (5 bases). The length of the CDR3 is 15 residues. Trimming cost V 2 bases and J 0 bases, with 11 bases left between them.

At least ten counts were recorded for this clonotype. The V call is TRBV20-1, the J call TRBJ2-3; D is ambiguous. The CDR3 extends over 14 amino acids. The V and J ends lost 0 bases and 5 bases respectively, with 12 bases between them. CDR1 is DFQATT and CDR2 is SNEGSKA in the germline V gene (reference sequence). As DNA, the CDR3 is TGCAGTGCTAGAGATCACCTAGTAGGAGATACGCAGTATTTT. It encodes CSARDHLVGDTQYF.

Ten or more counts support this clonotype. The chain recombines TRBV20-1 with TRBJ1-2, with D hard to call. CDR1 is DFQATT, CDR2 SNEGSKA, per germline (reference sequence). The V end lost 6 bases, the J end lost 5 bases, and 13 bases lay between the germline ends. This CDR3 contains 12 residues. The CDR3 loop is CSASRTGYGYTF. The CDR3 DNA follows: TGCAGTGCCTCCCGGACGGGTTATGGCTACACCTTC.

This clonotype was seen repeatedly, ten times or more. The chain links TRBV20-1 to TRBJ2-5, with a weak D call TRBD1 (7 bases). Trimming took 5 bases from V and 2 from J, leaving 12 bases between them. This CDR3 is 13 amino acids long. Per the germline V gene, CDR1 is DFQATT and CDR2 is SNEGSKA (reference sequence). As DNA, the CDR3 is TGCAGTGCTTCCCAGGGGGGTCAAGAGACCCAGTACTTC. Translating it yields CSASQGGQETQYF.

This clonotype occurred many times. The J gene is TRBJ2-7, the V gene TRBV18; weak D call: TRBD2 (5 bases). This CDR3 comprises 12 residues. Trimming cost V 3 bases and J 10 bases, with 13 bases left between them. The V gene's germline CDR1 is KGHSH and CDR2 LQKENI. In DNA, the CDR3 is TGTGCCAGCTCACCCTGGACTGACCTACAGTACTTC. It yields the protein CASSPWTDLQYF.

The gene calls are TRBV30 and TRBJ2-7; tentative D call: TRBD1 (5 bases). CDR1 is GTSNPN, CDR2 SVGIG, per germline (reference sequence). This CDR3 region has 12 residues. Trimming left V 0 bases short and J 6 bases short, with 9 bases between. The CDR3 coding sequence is TGTGCCTGGAGTGTACAGGCAGGCGAGCAGTACTTC. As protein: CAWSVQAGEQYF.

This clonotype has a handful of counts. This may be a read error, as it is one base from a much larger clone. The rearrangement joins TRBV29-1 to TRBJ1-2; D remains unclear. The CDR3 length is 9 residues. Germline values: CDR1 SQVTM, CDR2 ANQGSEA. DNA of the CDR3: TGCAGCGTTGAAAACAGCTACCCCTTC. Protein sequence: CSVENSYPF.

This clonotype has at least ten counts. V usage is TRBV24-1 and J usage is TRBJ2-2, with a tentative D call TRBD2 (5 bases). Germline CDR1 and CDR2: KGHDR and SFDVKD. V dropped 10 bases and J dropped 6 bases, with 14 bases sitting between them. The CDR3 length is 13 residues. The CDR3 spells CATASGSAGELFF. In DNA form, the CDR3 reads TGTGCCACGGCCTCGGGGTCGGCCGGGGAGCTGTTTTTT.

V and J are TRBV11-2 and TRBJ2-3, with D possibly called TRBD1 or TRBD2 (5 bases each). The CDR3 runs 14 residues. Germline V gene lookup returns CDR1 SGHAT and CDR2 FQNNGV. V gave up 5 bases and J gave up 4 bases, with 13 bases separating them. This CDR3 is CASSRQGSADTQYF. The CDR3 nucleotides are TGTGCCAGCAGCCGCCAGGGTAGCGCAGATACGCAGTATTTT.

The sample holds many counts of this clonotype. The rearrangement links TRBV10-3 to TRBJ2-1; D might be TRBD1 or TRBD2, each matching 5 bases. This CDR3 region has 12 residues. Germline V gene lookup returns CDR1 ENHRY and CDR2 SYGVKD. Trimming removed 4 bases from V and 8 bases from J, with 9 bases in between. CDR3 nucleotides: TGTGCCATCAGTGTAGAGGGGTATGAGCAGTTCTTC. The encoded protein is CAISVEGYEQFF.

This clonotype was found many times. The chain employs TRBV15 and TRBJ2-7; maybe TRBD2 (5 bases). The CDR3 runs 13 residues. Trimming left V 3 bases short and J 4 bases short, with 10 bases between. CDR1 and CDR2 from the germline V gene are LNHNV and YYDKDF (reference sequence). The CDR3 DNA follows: TGTGCCACCAGCAGGGCCCGGGGTTACGAGCAGTACTTC. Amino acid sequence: CATSRARGYEQYF.

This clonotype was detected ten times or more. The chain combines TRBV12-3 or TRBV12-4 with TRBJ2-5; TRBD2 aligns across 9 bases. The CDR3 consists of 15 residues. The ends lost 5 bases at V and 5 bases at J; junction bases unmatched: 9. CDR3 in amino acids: CASSHPSREGETQYF. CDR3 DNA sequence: TGTGCCAGCAGTCACCCTTCGCGGGAGGGGGAGACCCAGTACTTC.